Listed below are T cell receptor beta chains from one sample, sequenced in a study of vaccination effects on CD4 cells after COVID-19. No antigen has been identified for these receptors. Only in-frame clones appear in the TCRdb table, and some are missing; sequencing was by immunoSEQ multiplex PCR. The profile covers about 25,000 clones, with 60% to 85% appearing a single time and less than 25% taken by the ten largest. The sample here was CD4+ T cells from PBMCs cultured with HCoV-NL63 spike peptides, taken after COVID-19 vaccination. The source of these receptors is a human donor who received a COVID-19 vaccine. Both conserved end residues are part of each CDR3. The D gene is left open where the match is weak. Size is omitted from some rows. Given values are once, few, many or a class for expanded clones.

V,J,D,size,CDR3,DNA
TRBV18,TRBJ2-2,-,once,CASTRTVTPGHTGELFF,TGTGCCAGCACCCGGACGGTGACGCCGGGACACACCGGGGAGCTGTTTTTT
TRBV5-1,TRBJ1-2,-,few,CASSGRGGYGYTF,TGCGCCAGCAGCGGCAGGGGAGGCTATGGCTACACCTTC
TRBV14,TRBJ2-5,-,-,CASSQDIRGRETQYF,TGTGCCAGCAGTCAAGATATTCGGGGTAGAGAGACCCAGTACTTC
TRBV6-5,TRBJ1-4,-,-,CASSYAGGDNEKLFF,TGTGCCAGCAGTTACGCCGGGGGAGATAATGAAAAACTGTTTTTT
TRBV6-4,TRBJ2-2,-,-,CASSDYRDTGELFF,TGTGCCAGCAGTGACTACAGGGACACCGGGGAGCTGTTTTTT
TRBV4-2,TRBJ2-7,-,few,CASSQGGSGHYEQYF,TGTGCCAGCAGCCAAGGGGGTTCGGGCCACTACGAGCAGTACTTC
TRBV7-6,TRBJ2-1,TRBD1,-,CASSSIWTGDYNEQFF,TGTGCCAGCAGCTCAATCTGGACAGGGGATTACAATGAGCAGTTCTTC
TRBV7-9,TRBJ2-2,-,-,CASSFGTGELFF,TGTGCCAGCAGCTTCGGAACCGGGGAGCTGTTTTTT
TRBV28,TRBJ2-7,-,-,CASSLWAAAREQYF,TGTGCCAGCAGTTTATGGGCCGCCGCTCGCGAGCAGTACTTC
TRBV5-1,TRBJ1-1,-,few,CASSWNPSLGGTEAFF,TGCGCCAGCAGTTGGAACCCGTCATTAGGTGGCACTGAAGCTTTCTTT
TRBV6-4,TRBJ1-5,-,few,CASLNIGDQPQHF,TGTGCCAGCCTAAATATCGGGGATCAGCCCCAGCATTTT
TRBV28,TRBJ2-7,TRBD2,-,CASRSPLWTSGYEQYF,TGTGCCAGCAGGAGCCCCCTGTGGACTAGCGGCTACGAGCAGTACTTC
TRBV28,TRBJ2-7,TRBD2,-,CASSSGLAAPYEQYF,TGTGCCAGCAGTTCGGGACTAGCGGCACCCTACGAGCAGTACTTC
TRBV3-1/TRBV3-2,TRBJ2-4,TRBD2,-,CASSPRGLAGQYF,TGTGCCAGCAGCCCAAGAGGACTAGCGGGTCAGTACTTC
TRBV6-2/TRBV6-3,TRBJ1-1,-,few,CASSYGSLITEAFF,TGTGCCAGCAGTTACGGTTCCCTCATCACTGAAGCTTTCTTT
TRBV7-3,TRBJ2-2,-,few,CASSAKGRTGELFF,TGTGCCAGCAGCGCAAAAGGGAGGACCGGGGAGCTGTTTTTT
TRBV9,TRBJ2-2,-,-,CASSGAATGELFF,TGTGCCAGCAGCGGAGCGGCTACCGGGGAGCTGTTTTTT
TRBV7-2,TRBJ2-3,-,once,CASSFARPTDTQYF,TGTGCCAGCAGCTTTGCCAGGCCCACAGATACGCAGTATTTT
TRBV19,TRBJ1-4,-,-,CASKKGLGEKLFF,TGTGCCAGTAAAAAGGGGCTCGGTGAAAAACTGTTTTTT
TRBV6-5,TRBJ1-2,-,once,CASSSRSYGYTF,TGTGCCAGCAGTTCACGGTCCTATGGCTACACCTTC
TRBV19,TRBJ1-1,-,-,CASSITTSGNTEAFF,TGTGCCAGTAGTATCACAACTTCAGGGAACACTGAAGCTTTCTTT
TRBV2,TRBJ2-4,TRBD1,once,CASSEALAGGQDF,TGTGCCAGCAGTGAAGCGCTTGCAGGGGGCCAAGACTTC
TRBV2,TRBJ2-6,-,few,CASSEGRSSGANVLTF,TGTGCCAGCAGTGAGGGGAGGTCCTCTGGGGCCAACGTCCTGACTTTC
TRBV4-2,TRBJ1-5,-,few,CASSQDRGSQPQHF,TGTGCCAGCAGCCAAGATCGCGGGTCCCAGCCCCAGCATTTT
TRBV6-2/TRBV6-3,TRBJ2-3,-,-,CASSRRLGGADTQYF,TGTGCCAGCAGCCGTCGACTCGGAGGAGCAGATACGCAGTATTTT
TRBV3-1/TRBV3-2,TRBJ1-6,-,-,CASSQGRNSPLHF,TGTGCCAGCAGCCAAGGGAGGAATTCACCCCTCCACTTT
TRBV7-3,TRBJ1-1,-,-,CASSLGANTEAFF,TGTGCCAGCAGCTTGGGGGCGAACACTGAAGCTTTCTTT